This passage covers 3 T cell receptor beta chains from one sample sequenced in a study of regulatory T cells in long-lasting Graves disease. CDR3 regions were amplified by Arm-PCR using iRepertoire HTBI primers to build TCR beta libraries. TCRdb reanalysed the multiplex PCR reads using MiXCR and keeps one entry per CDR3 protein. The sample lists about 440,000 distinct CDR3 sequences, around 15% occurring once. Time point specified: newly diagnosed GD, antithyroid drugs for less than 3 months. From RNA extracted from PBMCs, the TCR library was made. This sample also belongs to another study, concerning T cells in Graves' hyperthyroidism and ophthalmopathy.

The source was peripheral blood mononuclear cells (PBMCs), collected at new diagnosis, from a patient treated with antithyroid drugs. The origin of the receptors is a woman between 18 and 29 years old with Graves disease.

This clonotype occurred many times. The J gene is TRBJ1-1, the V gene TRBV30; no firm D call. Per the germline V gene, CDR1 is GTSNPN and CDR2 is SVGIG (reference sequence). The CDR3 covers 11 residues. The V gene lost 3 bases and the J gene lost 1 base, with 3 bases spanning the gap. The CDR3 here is CAWRQNTEAFF. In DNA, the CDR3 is TGTGCCTGGAGGCAGAACACTGAAGCTTTCTTT.

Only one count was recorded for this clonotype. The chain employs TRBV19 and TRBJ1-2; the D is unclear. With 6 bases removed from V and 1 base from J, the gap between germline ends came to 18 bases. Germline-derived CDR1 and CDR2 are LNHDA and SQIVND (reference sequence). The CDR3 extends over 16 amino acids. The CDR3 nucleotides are TGTGCCAGTAGACTAGGTACGGGGAGTCTTAACTATGGCTACACCTTC. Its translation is CASRLGTGSLNYGYTF.

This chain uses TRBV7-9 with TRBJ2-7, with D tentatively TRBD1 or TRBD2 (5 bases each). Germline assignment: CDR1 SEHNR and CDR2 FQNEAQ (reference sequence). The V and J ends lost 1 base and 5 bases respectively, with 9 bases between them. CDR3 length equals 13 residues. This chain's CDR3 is CASSLGGLDEQYF. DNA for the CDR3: TGTGCCAGCAGCTTAGGGGGGTTGGACGAGCAGTACTTC.